A selection of T cell receptor beta chains follows, all from one sample in a study of cytomegalovirus exposure and HLA in healthy donors. Clones were read by immunoSEQ multiplex PCR, and TCRdb kept only the in-frame ones, dropping some. The sample shows about 240,000 clones, 81% of them seen only once. Material for sequencing was PBMCs. The receptors were gathered from a woman in her sixties in good health and CMV-seropositive. Each CDR3 is given with its conserved first and last residue. A D gene is named only where the DNA matches it firmly. Expanded clones are given a class, and other clones once, few, many or no size at all.

d_gene	v_gene	abundance	len	j_gene	CDR3nt	CDR3aa
TRBD1	TRBV5-1	-	14	TRBJ2-7	TGCGCCAGCAGCTATGGACAGGGGACCTACGAGCAGTACTTC	CASSYGQGTYEQYF
-	TRBV12-5	-	14	TRBJ2-5	TGTGCTAGTGGAGAAAACAGCCGCACAGAGACCCAGTACTTC	CASGENSRTETQYF
-	TRBV28	-	16	TRBJ2-2	TGTGCCAGCATGAGGGGGTTGGGGGAAGCCACCGGGGAGCTGTTTTTT	CASMRGLGEATGELFF
-	TRBV5-4	-	15	TRBJ2-7	TGTGCCAGCAGCTTGGGACAAACACCTTCCTACGAGCAGTACTTC	CASSLGQTPSYEQYF
-	TRBV27	few	17	TRBJ2-5	TGTGCCAGCAGTACCAGGGCCGGCGGATCTCACCAAGAGACCCAGTACTTC	CASSTRAGGSHQETQYF
TRBD1	TRBV4-1	-	17	TRBJ1-1	TGCGCCAGCAGCCAAGAGGACAGGGGCCCTGAATGGACTGAAGCTTTCTTT	CASSQEDRGPEWTEAFF
-	TRBV5-1	-	12	TRBJ1-4	TGCGCCAGCAGCGGGAGTAATGAAAAACTGTTTTTT	CASSGSNEKLFF
TRBD2	TRBV7-9	-	15	TRBJ2-7	TGTGCCAGCAGCCCGGGACTAGCGGGAGGTCGCGAGCAGTACTTC	CASSPGLAGGREQYF
-	TRBV9	-	15	TRBJ1-5	TGTGCCAGCAGCGTAGGGCAGAATAGCAATCAGCCCCAGCATTTT	CASSVGQNSNQPQHF
-	TRBV11-2	-	15	TRBJ1-1	TGTGCCAGCAGGGGACTAGGACAGTTGAACACTGAAGCTTTCTTT	CASRGLGQLNTEAFF
-	TRBV27	-	14	TRBJ1-1	TGTGCCAGCAGTTCGGCAGACATGAACACTGAAGCTTTCTTT	CASSSADMNTEAFF
TRBD1	TRBV2	-	15	TRBJ1-4	TGTGCCAGCAGAGATCGACAGGGGCCTAATGAAAAACTGTTTTTT	CASRDRQGPNEKLFF
TRBD2	TRBV10-3	once	17	TRBJ2-7	TGTGCCATCAGTGAGTCGGGGGGGCTAGCGGGAGGCCGCGAGCAGTACTTC	CAISESGGLAGGREQYF
-	TRBV7-2	few	13	TRBJ2-3	TGTGCCAGCAGCTTACCGGGAGCAGATACGCAGTATTTT	CASSLPGADTQYF
-	TRBV19	few	16	TRBJ2-7	TGTGCCAGTAGGGACTTCGGACCAGAGGGCTCCTACGAGCAGTACTTC	CASRDFGPEGSYEQYF
TRBD1	TRBV7-6	-	15	TRBJ1-2	TGTGCCAGCAGCGATAGGCAGGGGGAGAAGGATGGCTACACCTTC	CASSDRQGEKDGYTF
TRBD1	TRBV30	-	13	TRBJ2-7	TGTGCCTGGACCCCCGACAGGGGGAACGAGCAGTACTTC	CAWTPDRGNEQYF